One and the same sample provided the 22 T cell receptor beta chains below, sequenced in a study of Ad26.COV2.S vaccination and SARS-CoV-2 variants. The table came from immunoSEQ multiplex PCR; TCRdb's copy has only in-frame clones and leaves some out. The sample includes 350,000 to 450,000 clones, roughly 94% of them seen just once. Here the sequenced sample was peripheral blood, taken after recovery from COVID-19. The source is a human donor who had recovered from COVID-19.

This chain uses TRBV5-6 with TRBJ2-7; the match to TRBD1 covers 8 bases. The V and J ends lost 6 bases and 2 bases, in that order; junction bases with no gene match: 7. Germline-derived CDR1 and CDR2 are SGHDT and YYEEEE. CDR3 length: 14 residues. As DNA, the CDR3 is TGTGCCAGCACCTCGACAGGGGTCGCCTACGAGCAGTACTTC. It yields the protein CASTSTGVAYEQYF.

The chain is built from TRBV2 and TRBJ2-5; 7 nucleotides line up with TRBD1. Germline values: CDR1 SNHLY, CDR2 FYNNEI. V lost 5 bases to trimming and J lost 4 bases; unmatched junction nucleotides: 7. This CDR3 region has 14 residues. The chain's CDR3 is CASSYRQGGETQYF. CDR3 DNA sequence: TGTGCCAGCAGTTACCGACAGGGCGGAGAGACCCAGTACTTC.

The chain is built from TRBV19 and TRBJ2-1, with D uncertain. Germline V gives CDR1 LNHDA, CDR2 SQIVND (reference sequence). The V gene lost 6 bases and the J gene lost 0 bases, with 9 bases spanning the gap. The CDR3 runs 14 residues. CDR3 nucleotides: TGTGCCAGTAGGATCTCGAGCTCCTACAATGAGCAGTTCTTC. The encoded protein is CASRISSSYNEQFF.

This clone occurred a few times. The rearrangement links TRBV4-3 to TRBJ1-1; no firm D call. Looked up from germline, CDR1 is LGHNA and CDR2 is YSLEER. V shed 0 bases and J shed 3 bases, with 8 bases lying between them. The CDR3 consists of 14 residues. CDR3 loop: CASSQEWGYTEAFF. CDR3 bases: TGCGCCAGCAGCCAAGAGTGGGGATACACTGAAGCTTTCTTT.

This sequence joins TRBV15 and TRBJ1-2, with D possibly being TRBD1 (5 bases). V lost 3 bases to trimming and J lost 5 bases, with 16 bases between them. The CDR3 contains 15 residues. CDR1 LNHNV and CDR2 YYDKDF come from the germline V gene (reference sequence). In DNA, the CDR3 is TGTGCCACCAGCAGGGACACCCAGGGAGGTTATGGCTACACCTTC. This codes for CATSRDTQGGYGYTF.

The V call is TRBV5-1, the J call TRBJ2-3; 12 bases are shared with TRBD2. From germline, CDR1 is SGHRS and CDR2 YFSETQ. CDR3 length: 15 amino acids. V lost 4 bases and J lost 6; bases outside the gene matches: 6. CDR3 loop: CASSALAGGTDTQYF. The CDR3 DNA sequence: TGCGCCAGCAGCGCCCTAGCGGGGGGGACGGATACGCAGTATTTT.

The rearrangement uses TRBV11-2 and TRBJ1-2, with D maybe TRBD1 (5 bases). Germline V lookup: CDR1 SGHAT, CDR2 FQNNGV. V lost 1 base to trimming and J lost 0 bases, with 12 bases between them. CDR3 length: 16 amino acids. In nucleotides, the CDR3 is TGTGCCAGCAGCTTAGCGATGGGGGAAGCTAACTATGGCTACACCTTC. Its protein product is CASSLAMGEANYGYTF.

The chain has TRBV18 and TRBJ2-3; 7 nucleotides agree with TRBD1. The CDR3 is 16 amino acids. In germline, CDR1 is KGHSH, CDR2 LQKENI. Losses at the gene ends were 3 bases for V and 4 bases for J; bases not matched to a gene: 10. Written as DNA, the CDR3 is TGTGCCAGCTCACCGCTCGGACAGGTGTCTTCAGATACGCAGTATTTT. Amino acids: CASSPLGQVSSDTQYF.

The chain joins TRBV24-1 to TRBJ1-1; TRBD1 might be the D (6 bases). The V gene lost 9 bases and the J gene lost 5 bases, with 15 bases spanning the gap. The CDR3 runs 13 residues. The germline V gene has CDR1 KGHDR and CDR2 SFDVKD. CDR3 sequence: CATSNREGTEAFF. DNA for the CDR3: TGTGCCACCTCTAACAGGGAAGGGACTGAAGCTTTCTTT.

V and J are TRBV3-1 (or the pseudogene TRBV3-2) and TRBJ1-2, with a weak D call TRBD1 (5 bases). The CDR3 is made up of 12 amino acids. Trimming took off 1 base at V and 6 bases at J, with 6 bases between the two ends. Germline V gene data show CDR1 as LGHDT and CDR2 as YNNKEL (reference sequence). The chain's CDR3 is CASSQGGDGYTF. The CDR3 DNA is TGTGCCAGCAGCCAAGGAGGGGATGGCTACACCTTC.

The chain combines TRBV5-4 with TRBJ1-4; the D is unclear. Trimming stripped 2 bases from V and 7 bases from J, with 12 bases between. Germline CDR1 SGHNT, CDR2 YYREEE (reference sequence). The CDR3 has 14 residues. CDR3 sequence reads: CASSFGQRAEKLFF. CDR3 DNA sequence: TGTGCCAGCAGCTTCGGGCAGAGGGCTGAAAAACTGTTTTTT.

This rearrangement joins TRBV6-5 to TRBJ1-2; 7 bases align to TRBD1. V gave up 7 bases and J gave up 3 bases; unmatched junction bases: 5. This CDR3 is built from 13 residues. Germline V gives CDR1 MNHEY, CDR2 SVGAGI. CDR3 coding DNA: TGTGCCAGCACGGAGGGGGCGGACTATGGCTACACCTTC. It is translated as CASTEGADYGYTF.

The chain is built from TRBV21-1 and TRBJ1-1; TRBD1 was called by the table and not checked on the DNA. TRBV21-1 is given as a pseudogene. The CDR3 is 15 residues long. This CDR3 is CASSLSGTGDTEAFF. As DNA, the CDR3 is TGTGCCAGCAGCTTATCCGGGACAGGGGACACTGAAGCTTTCTTT.

The rearrangement joins TRBV29-1 to TRBJ2-5; D could derive from TRBD1 or TRBD2 (6 bases each). This CDR3 is 11 amino acids long. Germline V gives CDR1 SQVTM, CDR2 ANQGSEA. The V and J ends lost 6 bases and 4 bases respectively, with 9 bases between them. CDR3 loop: CSVTGAETQYF. CDR3 in DNA: TGCAGCGTCACGGGGGCAGAGACCCAGTACTTC.

This chain links TRBV6-2 or TRBV6-3 with TRBJ2-4, with a weak D call TRBD2 (6 bases). This CDR3 contains 16 residues. Germline loops: CDR1 MNHEY, CDR2 SVGEGT. Between the trimmed V and J ends, which lost 5 bases and 0 bases, there was a span of 14 bases. Here the CDR3 reads CASSPTRSLAKNIQYF. The CDR3 nucleotides read TGTGCCAGCAGTCCGACTAGATCCCTAGCCAAAAACATTCAGTACTTC.

This clone has a single count. The chain is built from TRBV4-1 and TRBJ1-4, with a possible D match to TRBD1 (6 bases). The CDR3 runs to 16 residues. The germline V gene encodes CDR1 MGHRA and CDR2 YSYEKL. V lost 4 bases and J 3 bases, leaving 15 bases between the germline ends. The CDR3 DNA is TGCGCCAGCAGCCCAAACAGGGCTGAATCTAATGAAAAACTGTTTTTT. Translating it yields CASSPNRAESNEKLFF.

The chain couples TRBV14 to TRBJ2-7, with 7 bases aligning to TRBD1. Germline V lookup: CDR1 SGHDN, CDR2 FVKESK. The J segment lost 6 bases and the V segment lost 4 bases, leaving 3 bases of the junction unmatched. This CDR3 contains 12 residues. The chain's CDR3 is CASSRDRVEQYF. The CDR3 DNA follows: TGTGCCAGCAGCCGAGACAGGGTCGAGCAGTACTTC.

The chain joins TRBV27 to TRBJ1-6, with D unresolved. The V gene's germline CDR1 is MNHEY and CDR2 SMNVEV (reference sequence). This CDR3 is 15 amino acids long. V was trimmed by 5 bases and J by 0 bases, leaving 8 bases between them. CDR3 DNA sequence: TGTGCCAGCAGTCCCCCGGTCTCCTATAATTCACCCCTCCACTTT. It translates to CASSPPVSYNSPLHF.

This chain connects TRBV19 to TRBJ1-2; D ambiguous. Germline values: CDR1 LNHDA, CDR2 SQIVND (reference sequence). Trimming left V 6 bases short and J 4 bases short, with 9 bases between. CDR3 length: 12 residues. The CDR3 DNA is TGTGCCAGTAGGACTCACTTCTATGGCTACACCTTC. Translation gives CASRTHFYGYTF. Based on the CDR3 plus reference TRBV19 and TRBJ1-2, the full variable domain is DGGITQSPKYLFRKEGQNVTLSCEQNLNHDAMYWYRQDPGQGLRLIYYSQIVNDFQKGDIAEGYSVSREKKESFPLTVTSAQKNPTAFYLCASRTHFYGYTFGSGTRLTVV.

This clone was seen only once. The CDR3 region is CASSRRDRGAEQYF. CDR3 nucleotide sequence: TGTGCCAGCAGCCGCCGGGACAGGGGGGCCGAGCAGTACTTC. This chain uses TRBV14 with TRBJ2-7; 11 bases match TRBD1. The germline gives CDR1 SGHDN, CDR2 FVKESK. V dropped 4 bases and J dropped 6; count of bases not matched to a gene: 5. This CDR3 has 14 residues.

This clone was recorded only once. This chain links TRBV7-8 with TRBJ1-2; D unclear. The CDR3 totals 14 residues. V lost 0 bases and J 2 bases, leaving 7 bases between the germline ends. Germline lookup yields CDR1 SGHVS and CDR2 FQNEAQ. The CDR3 coding sequence is TGTGCCAGCAGCTTAGCCGGACCGAACTATGGCTACACCTTC. This codes for CASSLAGPNYGYTF.

In its sample, this clone was seen once. The chain uses TRBV7-3 and TRBJ1-2; TRBD1 might be the D (5 bases). Germline loops: CDR1 SGHTA, CDR2 FQGTGA. Trimming removed 3 bases at V and 4 bases at J, with 15 bases between. The CDR3 sequence is 15 residues long. The CDR3 DNA is TGTGCCAGCAGCTTCGGAGGGGTTGAGGTCTATGGCTACACCTTC. Amino acid sequence: CASSFGGVEVYGYTF.